These T cell receptor beta chains were read from a single sample in a study of molecular identifiers for immune sequencing clone quantification. TCRdb called the PCR reads again in MiXCR, with one record for every CDR3 protein. The sample records over 300,000 distinct CDR3 sequences, roughly 23% being singletons. The material sequenced was naive CD8+ T cells from blood, with Jurkat cell RNA spiked in. These receptors all come from a human donor in good health. Some libraries in this study had Jurkat cell RNA spiked in. The CDR3 runs from the conserved cysteine through the conserved F or W. Clone size, where shown, is once, few, many, or a class for clones that have expanded.

v_call: TRBV20-1; j_call: TRBJ2-5; clone_size: many; cdr3_aa: CSAHNPTEQETQYF
v_call: TRBV20-1; j_call: TRBJ2-3; clone_size: many; cdr3_aa: CSALEPVSSTDTQYF
v_call: TRBV19; j_call: TRBJ2-3; clone_size: .; cdr3_aa: CASGPRVREWTDTQYF
v_call: TRBV20-1; j_call: TRBJ2-3; clone_size: .; cdr3_aa: CSAINLTDTQYF
v_call: TRBV27; j_call: TRBJ2-3; clone_size: few; cdr3_aa: CASSYMTVSTDTQYF
v_call: TRBV5-1; j_call: TRBJ2-2; clone_size: many; cdr3_aa: CASSLGPGLAGQENTGELFF
v_call: TRBV6-5; j_call: TRBJ2-7; clone_size: few; cdr3_aa: CASSPGRVAAPTYEQYF
v_call: TRBV5-1; j_call: TRBJ1-6; clone_size: .; cdr3_aa: CASSTTGQYNSPLRF
v_call: TRBV20-1; j_call: TRBJ2-3; clone_size: many; cdr3_aa: CSARDGGSGNTQYF
v_call: TRBV30; j_call: TRBJ2-7; clone_size: few; cdr3_aa: CAWSPQAYEQYF
v_call: TRBV5-4; j_call: TRBJ2-7; clone_size: many; cdr3_aa: CASSLAARDEQYF
v_call: TRBV7-6; j_call: TRBJ2-3; clone_size: many; cdr3_aa: CASSSDIRGGRVDTQYF
v_call: TRBV5-1; j_call: TRBJ2-2; clone_size: many; cdr3_aa: CASSAKGANTGELFF
v_call: TRBV24-1; j_call: TRBJ1-2; clone_size: .; cdr3_aa: CATSETDFLGYTF
v_call: TRBV19; j_call: TRBJ2-7; clone_size: many; cdr3_aa: CASGLAGGPAYEQYF
v_call: TRBV29-1; j_call: TRBJ2-7; clone_size: many; cdr3_aa: CSVEDEAGSAYEQYF
v_call: TRBV2; j_call: TRBJ1-2; clone_size: few; cdr3_aa: CASSGSYRGEDGYTF
v_call: TRBV15; j_call: TRBJ2-4; clone_size: .; cdr3_aa: CATRPGAGAKNIQYF
v_call: TRBV6-2/TRBV6-3; j_call: TRBJ2-3; clone_size: .; cdr3_aa: CASTQPPGTRRDTQYF
v_call: TRBV28; j_call: TRBJ2-1; clone_size: many; cdr3_aa: CASRPLTSGNNEQFF
v_call: TRBV2; j_call: TRBJ1-3; clone_size: .; cdr3_aa: CASSGSGDPGNTIYF
v_call: TRBV5-4; j_call: TRBJ2-7; clone_size: few; cdr3_aa: CASSNSGGLSSYEQYF
v_call: TRBV12-3/TRBV12-4; j_call: TRBJ1-6; clone_size: .; cdr3_aa: CASSLGGYNSPLHF
v_call: TRBV3-1; j_call: TRBJ1-1; clone_size: .; cdr3_aa: CASSQVAGVTEAFF
v_call: TRBV6-6; j_call: TRBJ1-3; clone_size: .; cdr3_aa: CACSSTGLSGNTIYF
v_call: TRBV7-9; j_call: TRBJ1-5; clone_size: many; cdr3_aa: CASSNTGLEQPQHF
v_call: TRBV20-1; j_call: TRBJ2-5; clone_size: few; cdr3_aa: CSAIQGSQETQYF
v_call: TRBV27; j_call: TRBJ1-6; clone_size: .; cdr3_aa: CASSLSGVEYNSPLHF
v_call: TRBV6-5; j_call: TRBJ2-5; clone_size: .; cdr3_aa: CASSYSVNGGETQYF
v_call: TRBV28; j_call: TRBJ2-5; clone_size: many; cdr3_aa: CASSSTDKETQYF
v_call: TRBV5-6; j_call: TRBJ1-4; clone_size: .; cdr3_aa: CASSLVRAGVNEKLFF
v_call: TRBV4-1; j_call: TRBJ1-4; clone_size: many; cdr3_aa: CASSQVVFEKLFF
v_call: TRBV13; j_call: TRBJ2-7; clone_size: few; cdr3_aa: CASTLAGGDYEQYF
v_call: TRBV4-3; j_call: TRBJ1-5; clone_size: .; cdr3_aa: CASSPDSSNQPQHF
v_call: TRBV7-2; j_call: TRBJ2-1; clone_size: many; cdr3_aa: CASSPWTSGRANEQFF
v_call: TRBV4-3; j_call: TRBJ2-7; clone_size: many; cdr3_aa: CASSPWTGLSYEQYF
v_call: TRBV6-2/TRBV6-3; j_call: TRBJ2-7; clone_size: .; cdr3_aa: CASSPGPSYAQYF
v_call: TRBV30; j_call: TRBJ1-1; clone_size: few; cdr3_aa: CAWDGSAEAFF
v_call: TRBV28; j_call: TRBJ2-3; clone_size: .; cdr3_aa: CASRQGPDTQYF
v_call: TRBV28; j_call: TRBJ2-1; clone_size: .; cdr3_aa: CASSFLGPSYNEQFF